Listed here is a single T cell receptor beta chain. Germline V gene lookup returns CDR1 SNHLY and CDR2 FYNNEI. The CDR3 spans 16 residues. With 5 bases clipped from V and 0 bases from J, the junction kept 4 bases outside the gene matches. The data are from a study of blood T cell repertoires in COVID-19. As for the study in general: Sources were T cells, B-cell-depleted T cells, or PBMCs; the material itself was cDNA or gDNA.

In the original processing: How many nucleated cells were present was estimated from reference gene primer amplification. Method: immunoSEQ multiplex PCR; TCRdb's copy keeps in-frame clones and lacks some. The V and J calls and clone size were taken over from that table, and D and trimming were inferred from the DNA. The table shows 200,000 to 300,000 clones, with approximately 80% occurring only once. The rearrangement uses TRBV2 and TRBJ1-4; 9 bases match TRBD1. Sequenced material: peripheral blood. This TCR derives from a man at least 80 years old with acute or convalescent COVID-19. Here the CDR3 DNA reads TGTGCCAGCAGTCTCGACAGGGGGTCAACTAATGAAAAACTGTTTTTT. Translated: CASSLDRGSTNEKLFF.